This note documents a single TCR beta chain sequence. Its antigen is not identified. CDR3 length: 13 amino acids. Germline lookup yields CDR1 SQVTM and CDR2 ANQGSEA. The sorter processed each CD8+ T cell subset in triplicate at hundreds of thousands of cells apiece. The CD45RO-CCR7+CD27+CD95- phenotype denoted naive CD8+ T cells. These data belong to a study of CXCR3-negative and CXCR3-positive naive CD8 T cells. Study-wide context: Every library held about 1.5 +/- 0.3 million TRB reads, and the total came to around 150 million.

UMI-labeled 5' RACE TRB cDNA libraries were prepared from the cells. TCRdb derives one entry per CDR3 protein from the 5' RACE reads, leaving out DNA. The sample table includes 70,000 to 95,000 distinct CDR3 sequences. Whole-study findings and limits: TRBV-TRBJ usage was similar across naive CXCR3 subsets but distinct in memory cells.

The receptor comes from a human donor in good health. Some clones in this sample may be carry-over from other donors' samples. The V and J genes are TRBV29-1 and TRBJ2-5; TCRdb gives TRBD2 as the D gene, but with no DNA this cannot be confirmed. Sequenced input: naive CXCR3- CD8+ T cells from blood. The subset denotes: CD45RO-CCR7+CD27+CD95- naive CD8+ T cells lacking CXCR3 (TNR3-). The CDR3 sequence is CSEGLAGEETQYF.